This is a list of T cell receptor beta chains from one sample in a study of control samples from healthy donors and cancer patients. The method was immunoSEQ multiplex PCR; TCRdb's version includes in-frame clones alone and lacks a portion of them. The top ten hold just under 6.5% of the sample, which has 350,000 to 450,000 clones, around nine tenths seen once. Sequenced sample: PBMCs. Source of these receptors: a man aged 35-49 years with head and neck cancer. Both conserved end residues are part of each CDR3. The D gene is left open where the match is weak. Rows may omit the clone size; those that give it use once, few, many or a size class.

cdr3_aa,cdr3_nt,j_call,d_call,clone_size,v_call
CASSTIPPDRGVYNEQFF,TGTGCCAGCAGTACCATTCCCCCGGACAGGGGGGTCTACAATGAGCAGTTCTTC,TRBJ2-1,TRBD1,.,TRBV28
CASPPRGVSYEQYF,TGTGCCAGCCCTCCCAGGGGGGTCTCCTACGAGCAGTACTTC,TRBJ2-7,.,.,TRBV28
CASSLNPGQRYGYTF,TGCGCCAGCAGCCTAAATCCGGGACAGAGATATGGCTACACCTTC,TRBJ1-2,TRBD1,.,TRBV4-3
CASSVDSRGGYTF,TGCGCCAGCAGTGTGGATTCGCGGGGTGGCTACACCTTC,TRBJ1-2,.,once,TRBV10-1
CASRSAGGQNEQYF,TGTGCCAGCAGGTCTGCGGGAGGGCAAAACGAGCAGTACTTC,TRBJ2-7,TRBD2,once,TRBV28
CASSYSVPPLDETF,TGTGCCAGCAGTTACTCGGTCCCGCCGTTGGATGAGACCTTC,TRBJ1-2,.,.,TRBV6-5
CASSLDEGRGGNTIYF,TGTGCCAGCAGCTTGGATGAGGGACGTGGAGGAAACACCATATATTTT,TRBJ1-3,.,once,TRBV5-5
CASIVTGSYEQYF,TGTGCCAGCATTGTGACAGGTTCCTACGAGCAGTACTTC,TRBJ2-7,.,few,TRBV28
CASSPSGESGYTF,TGTGCCAGCAGCCCCTCGGGGGAAAGTGGCTACACCTTC,TRBJ1-2,.,.,TRBV6-5
CASSLILGGETQYF,TGTGCCAGCAGCTTGATTCTGGGTGGAGAGACCCAGTACTTC,TRBJ2-5,.,.,TRBV7-9
CASSLGVDTQYF,TGTGCCAGCAGCTTAGGGGTGGATACGCAGTATTTT,TRBJ2-3,.,.,TRBV7-3
CRPGNSYEQYF,TGCCGCCCGGGAAACTCCTACGAGCAGTACTTC,TRBJ2-7,.,.,TRBV20-1
CATSDRQGVPNQPQHF,TGTGCCACCAGTGACCGACAGGGGGTCCCCAATCAGCCCCAGCATTTT,TRBJ1-5,TRBD1,.,TRBV24-1
CASSSSLGGQETQYF,TGTGCCAGCAGTTCCTCTTTGGGGGGGCAAGAGACCCAGTACTTC,TRBJ2-5,TRBD2,.,TRBV5-4
CASSLKWRGTVNYGYTF,TGTGCCAGCAGTTTAAAATGGAGGGGGACCGTTAACTATGGCTACACCTTC,TRBJ1-2,.,.,TRBV28
CASSSLTTSNQPQHF,TGTGCCAGCTCAAGTCTGACAACTAGCAATCAGCCCCAGCATTTT,TRBJ1-5,.,once,TRBV18
CASSSGPQQFF,TGTGCCAGCAGCTCCGGGCCCCAGCAGTTCTTC,TRBJ2-1,.,.,TRBV7-9
CASSLVAGYTEAFF,TGTGCCAGCAGCTTAGTAGCGGGTTACACTGAAGCTTTCTTT,TRBJ1-1,.,once,TRBV11-2
CASSLGGQGNTEAFF,TGTGCCAGCAGCTTAGGGGGACAGGGGAACACTGAAGCTTTCTTT,TRBJ1-1,TRBD1,.,TRBV7-2
CASSLRGGYTDTQYF,TGTGCCAGCAGCCTGCGTGGCGGCTACACAGATACGCAGTATTTT,TRBJ2-3,.,.,TRBV11-1
CASSLFPISGSDANYGYTF,TGCGCCAGCAGCTTGTTTCCAATTTCTGGTTCGGACGCTAACTATGGCTACACCTTC,TRBJ1-2,.,.,TRBV5-1
CASSEGDTTNEKLFF,TGTGCCAGCTCGGAGGGGGACACTACAAATGAAAAACTGTTTTTT,TRBJ1-4,.,.,TRBV9